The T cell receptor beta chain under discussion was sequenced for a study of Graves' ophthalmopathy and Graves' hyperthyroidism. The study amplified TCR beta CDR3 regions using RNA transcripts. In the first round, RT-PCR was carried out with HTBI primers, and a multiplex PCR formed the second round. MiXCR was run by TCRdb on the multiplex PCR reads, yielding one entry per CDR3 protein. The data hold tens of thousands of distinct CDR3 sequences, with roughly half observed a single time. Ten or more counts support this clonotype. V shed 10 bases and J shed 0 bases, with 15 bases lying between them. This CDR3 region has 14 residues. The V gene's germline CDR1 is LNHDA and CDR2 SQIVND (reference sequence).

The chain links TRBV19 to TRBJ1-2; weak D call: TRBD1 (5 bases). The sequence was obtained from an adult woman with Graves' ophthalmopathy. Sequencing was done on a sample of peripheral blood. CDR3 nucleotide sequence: TGTGCCACCTCTAGACAGCCCCCTAACTATGGCTACACCTTC. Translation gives CATSRQPPNYGYTF.